This T cell receptor (beta chain) appears in the sequencing data of a study of blood T cell repertoires in COVID-19 (dated by TCRdb to 2020 to 2022). Context from the whole study: Samples from collaborators originated in the United States, Italy and Spain and spanned both the acute and convalescent phases of COVID-19. The material from the prospective study consisted of cDNA or gDNA derived from T cells, B-cell-depleted T cells, or PBMCs. Sample metadata almost always included a de-identified subject ID, COVID-19 status, age in years and sex. The repertoires were released in a freely available public database intended as a resource for research on the immune response to SARS-CoV-2. The dataset comprised deeply sampled blood TCRbeta repertoires from subjects exposed to, actively infected with, or recovered from COVID-19. Samples came from the ongoing ImmuneRACE study (first 160 participants) plus 1,254 subjects from 6 global collaborators. Where available, HLA class I and class II types were taken from metadata supplied by the sample provider and were not determined by assay-based typing.

Spanning cysteine to phenylalanine, the CDR3 consists of 14 amino acids. Only the CDR3 portion is preserved as DNA: 42 bases, with reading frame beginning at the first base. With regard to this clone: It lacks a known antigen. No per-base quality is available; no much larger clone lies one base away.

In the prospective study, participants were roughly 18 to 95 years old, resided in 20 to 30 geographic areas of the United States, and were enrolled through a virtual design. In the prospective study, participants were assigned to cohorts based on the clinical history participants reported in a screening survey and a study questionnaire. In the prospective study, mobile phlebotomists collected whole blood, serum and a nasopharyngeal or oropharyngeal swab from each participant. Participants in the prospective study had the option to provide additional blood draws and questionnaires over a roughly 2-month period. Prospective study blood samples were shipped either frozen or at room temperature before DNA extraction. The immunoSEQ Assay, a bias-controlled multiplex PCR, was used to amplify TCRbeta CDR3 regions from genomic DNA. The authors' pipeline ran thus. Nucleated cell counts per sample were estimated from amplification of reference gene primers within the assay. To quantify the absolute abundance of each unique TCRbeta CDR3 rearrangement, sequence reads were collapsed and filtered. Productive Simpson clonality was computed per sample as the square root of Simpson's diversity index over productive rearrangements. The table was pulled from immuneACCESS by TCRdb, which kept in-frame rearrangements only. Such tables lose some clones; where checked, under half of the loss comes from unresolved V genes, and the rest has no known cause. V and J calls and clone size are those listed in that table; D and trimming were worked out from the DNA. This sample lists some 260,000 clones; around 90% were detected once. The ten biggest clones cover under 6.5% of the sample.

Here is what the overall study found, with its caveats: The amount of clinical and demographic metadata varied by source and participant and was provided uncurated.

The sequenced material came from PBMCs or T cells enriched from blood (not recorded which). This receptor was taken from a woman younger than 45 with acute COVID-19. The V and J genes are TRBV21-1 and TRBJ1-5; the table names TRBD1, a call not compared with the DNA. TRBV21-1 constitutes a pseudogene. The DNA reads as follows: TGTGCCAGCAGCAATCTGGCCTCGAATCAGCCCCAGCATTTT. Protein translation: CASSNLASNQPQHF.